This T cell receptor beta chain was identified during a study of T cell responses to AZD1222 COVID-19 vaccine. Sequenced by immunoSEQ multiplex PCR; TCRdb stores in-frame clones only, minus some. Altogether around 160,000 clones are present, under 95% being singletons, with the ten largest covering around 5.5%. Study observations and caveats: Dominant CD4 TCR responses targeted spike regions 160-218 and 743-854.

This clone was observed a single time. Its antigen is unknown. The TCR sequence derives from an adult in good health. Material: peripheral blood, obtained on day 0 of AZD1222 vaccination.

The CDR3 region is CASTRTSGDETQYF. Here the CDR3 DNA reads TGTGCCAGCACCCGGACTAGCGGGGACGAGACCCAGTACTTC. The chain employs TRBV5-5 and TRBJ2-5, with 12 bases matching TRBD2. CDR1 SGHKS and CDR2 YYEKEE come from the germline V gene (reference sequence). J lost 5 bases, V lost 6 bases, and 5 bases had no gene match. CDR3 length equals 14 residues.